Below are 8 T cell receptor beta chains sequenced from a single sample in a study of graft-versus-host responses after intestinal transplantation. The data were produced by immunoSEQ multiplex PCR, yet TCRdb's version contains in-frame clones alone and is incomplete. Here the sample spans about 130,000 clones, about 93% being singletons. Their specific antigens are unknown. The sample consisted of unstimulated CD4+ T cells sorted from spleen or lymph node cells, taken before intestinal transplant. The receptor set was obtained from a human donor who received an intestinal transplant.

CDR3 coding DNA: TGTGCCAGCAGCTCCCCACAGCAGATTAATGAAAAACTGTTTTTT. Its translation: CASSSPQQINEKLFF. The chain combines TRBV28 with TRBJ1-4, with D hard to call. This CDR3 region has 15 residues. Germline CDR1 is MDHEN and CDR2 is SYDVKM. V shed 6 bases and J shed 4 bases, with 15 bases lying between them.

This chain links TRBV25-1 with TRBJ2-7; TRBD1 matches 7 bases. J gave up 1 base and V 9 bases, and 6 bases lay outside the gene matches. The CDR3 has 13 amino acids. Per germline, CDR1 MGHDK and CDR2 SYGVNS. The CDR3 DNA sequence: TGTGCCAGTAACCCGACAGGGTCCTACGAGCAGTACTTC. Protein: CASNPTGSYEQYF.

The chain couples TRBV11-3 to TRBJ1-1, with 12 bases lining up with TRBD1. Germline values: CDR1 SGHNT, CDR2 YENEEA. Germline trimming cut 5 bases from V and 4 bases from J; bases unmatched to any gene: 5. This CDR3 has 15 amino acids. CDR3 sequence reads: CASSPGQGASTEAFF. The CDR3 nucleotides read TGTGCCAGCAGCCCGGGACAGGGGGCGAGCACTGAAGCTTTCTTT.

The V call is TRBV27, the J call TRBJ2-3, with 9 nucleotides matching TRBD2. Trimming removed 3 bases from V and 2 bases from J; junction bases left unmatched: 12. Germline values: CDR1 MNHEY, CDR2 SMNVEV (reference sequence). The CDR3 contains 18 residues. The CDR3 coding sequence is TGTGCCAGCAGTTTTTTCGCCCGTAGCGGGAGATCCACAGATACGCAGTATTTT. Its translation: CASSFFARSGRSTDTQYF.

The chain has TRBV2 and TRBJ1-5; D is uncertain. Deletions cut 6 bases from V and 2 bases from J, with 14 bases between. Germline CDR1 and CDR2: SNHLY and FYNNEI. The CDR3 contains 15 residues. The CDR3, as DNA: TGTGCCAGCAGCACCGGCGACATGCGCAATCAGCCCCAGCATTTT. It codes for CASSTGDMRNQPQHF. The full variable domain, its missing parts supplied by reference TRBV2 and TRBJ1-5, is EPEVTQTPSHQVTQMGQEVILRCVPISNHLYFYWYRQILGQKVEFLVSFYNNEISEKSEIFDDQFSVERPDGSNFTLKIRSTKLEDSAMYFCASSTGDMRNQPQHFGDGTRLSIL.

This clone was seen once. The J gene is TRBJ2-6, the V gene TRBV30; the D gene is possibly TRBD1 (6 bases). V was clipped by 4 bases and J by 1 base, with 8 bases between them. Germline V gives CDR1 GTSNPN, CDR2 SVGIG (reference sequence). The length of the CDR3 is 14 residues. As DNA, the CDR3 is TGTGCCTGGAACAGGGTTTCTGGGGCCAACGTCCTGACTTTC. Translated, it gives CAWNRVSGANVLTF. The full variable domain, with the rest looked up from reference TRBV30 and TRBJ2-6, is SQTIHQWPATLVQPVGSPLSLECTVEGTSNPNLYWYRQAAGRGLQLLFYSVGIGQISSEVPQNLSASRPQDRQFILSSKKLLLSDSGFYLCAWNRVSGANVLTFGAGSRLTVL.

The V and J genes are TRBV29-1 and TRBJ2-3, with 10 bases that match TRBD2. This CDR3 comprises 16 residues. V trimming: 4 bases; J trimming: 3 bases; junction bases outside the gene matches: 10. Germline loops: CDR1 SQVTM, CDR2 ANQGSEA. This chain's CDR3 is CSVAVLAGDVTDTQYF. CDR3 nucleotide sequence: TGCAGCGTTGCTGTGCTAGCGGGAGATGTTACAGATACGCAGTATTTT.

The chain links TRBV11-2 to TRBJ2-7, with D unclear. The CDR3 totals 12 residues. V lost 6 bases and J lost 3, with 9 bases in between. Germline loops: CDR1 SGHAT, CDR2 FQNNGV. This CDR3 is CASRRLGYEQYF. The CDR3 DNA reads TGTGCCAGCAGACGCCTAGGCTACGAGCAGTACTTC.